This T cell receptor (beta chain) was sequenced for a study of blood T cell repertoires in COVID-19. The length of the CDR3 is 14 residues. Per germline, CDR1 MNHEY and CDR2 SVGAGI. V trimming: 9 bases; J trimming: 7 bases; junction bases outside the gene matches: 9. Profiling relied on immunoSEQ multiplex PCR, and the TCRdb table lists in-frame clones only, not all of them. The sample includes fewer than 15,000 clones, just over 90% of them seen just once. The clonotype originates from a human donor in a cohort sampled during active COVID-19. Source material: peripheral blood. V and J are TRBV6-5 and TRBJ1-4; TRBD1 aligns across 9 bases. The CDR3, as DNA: TGTGCCAGTACAGCCGGGACAGGGTTTGAAAAACTGTTTTTT. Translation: CASTAGTGFEKLFF.